The rows below give T cell receptor beta chains drawn from one sample of a study of post-analysis software for immune sequencing data. In TCRdb, the PCR reads were re-called with MiXCR into one record per CDR3 protein. The profile shows hundreds of thousands of distinct CDR3 sequences, around 27% of them singletons. Sequenced: blood. These receptors were collected from a girl aged 10 to 17 with multiple sclerosis. The CDR3 runs from the conserved cysteine through the conserved F or W. Fields, in order: J gene, D gene, V gene, clone size, CDR3 DNA, CDR3 protein. D genes are given only for firm matches. Clone size, where shown, is once, few, many, or a class for clones that have expanded.

J: TRBJ2-1; D: NA; V: TRBV20-1; size: NA; DNA: TGCAGTGCTAGAGGGGGCGACACCTACAATGAGCAGTTCTTC; CDR3: CSARGGDTYNEQFF
J: TRBJ1-6; D: NA; V: TRBV25-1; size: few; DNA: TGTGCCAGCAGTCCCGGAAGCCCGCACCTCCACTTT; CDR3: CASSPGSPHLHF
J: TRBJ2-7; D: TRBD1; V: TRBV28; size: many; DNA: TGTGCCAGCAGGGCAAGACAGGGAACCTACGAGCAGTACTTC; CDR3: CASRARQGTYEQYF
J: TRBJ1-1; D: NA; V: TRBV5-1; size: NA; DNA: TGCGCCAGCAGCGTCGGGCCCACTAACACTGAAGCTTTCTTT; CDR3: CASSVGPTNTEAFF
J: TRBJ1-5; D: NA; V: TRBV29-1; size: few; DNA: TGCAGCGTTGTGGGGGCTCAGGGGCAGCCCCAGCATTTT; CDR3: CSVVGAQGQPQHF
J: TRBJ1-2; D: NA; V: TRBV29-1; size: few; DNA: TGCAGCGTTGTGACGATGCCTGACTATGGCTACACCTTC; CDR3: CSVVTMPDYGYTF
J: TRBJ2-4; D: NA; V: TRBV29-1; size: few; DNA: TGCAGCGTTAAGGCGCGGGACATTCAGTACTTC; CDR3: CSVKARDIQYF
J: TRBJ1-5; D: NA; V: TRBV20-1; size: few; DNA: TGCAGTGTCGGGGGGCATTATAGCAATCAGCCCCAGCATTTT; CDR3: CSVGGHYSNQPQHF
J: TRBJ1-1; D: NA; V: TRBV29-1; size: few; DNA: TGCAGCGTTGCGGGGGGCCTGAACACTGAAGCTTTCTTT; CDR3: CSVAGGLNTEAFF
J: TRBJ1-1; D: NA; V: TRBV18; size: few; DNA: TGTGCCAGCTCGATCCAGCACAACACTGAAGCTTTCTTT; CDR3: CASSIQHNTEAFF
J: TRBJ1-5; D: NA; V: TRBV7-9; size: NA; DNA: TGTGCCAGCAGCAAAGACGCGCAGGGGAAGCCCCAGCATTTT; CDR3: CASSKDAQGKPQHF
J: TRBJ2-5; D: NA; V: TRBV6-6; size: few; DNA: TGTGCCAGCGTAATGGACAGACAAGAGACCCAGTACTTC; CDR3: CASVMDRQETQYF
J: TRBJ2-7; D: TRBD1; V: TRBV20-1; size: NA; DNA: TGCAGTGCTAGATGGGACAGCCTCTACGAGCAGTACTTC; CDR3: CSARWDSLYEQYF
J: TRBJ1-1; D: TRBD1; V: TRBV6-5; size: once; DNA: TGTGCCAGCAGCACAGGGGGCTCGGGACGCACTGAAGCTTTCTTT; CDR3: CASSTGGSGRTEAFF
J: TRBJ2-7; D: NA; V: TRBV4-3; size: NA; DNA: TGCGCCAGCAGCCAAGCAGTTTCCTACGAGCAGTACTTC; CDR3: CASSQAVSYEQYF
J: TRBJ2-3; D: NA; V: TRBV20-1; size: NA; DNA: TGCAGTGCAACGGGACCACGAACAGATACGCAGTATTTT; CDR3: CSATGPRTDTQYF
J: TRBJ2-1; D: TRBD2; V: TRBV20-1; size: NA; DNA: TGCAGTGCTAGAGTAGCAAGCGGGAGTGATGAGCAGTTCTTC; CDR3: CSARVASGSDEQFF
J: TRBJ1-2; D: TRBD1; V: TRBV27; size: few; DNA: TGTGCCAGCAGTTTAAGAGGGGGCCCCTATGGCTACACCTTC; CDR3: CASSLRGGPYGYTF
J: TRBJ2-5; D: NA; V: TRBV14; size: few; DNA: TGTGCCAGCAGCCAAGCCGGGGTCCAGGAGACCCAGTACTTC; CDR3: CASSQAGVQETQYF
J: TRBJ1-1; D: TRBD1; V: TRBV28; size: NA; DNA: TGTGCCAGCAGTTCACCACAGGGGGCGGGTACTGAAGCTTTCTTT; CDR3: CASSSPQGAGTEAFF
J: TRBJ1-5; D: NA; V: TRBV7-2; size: few; DNA: TGTGCCAGCAGCTTACGGGGTTCTCAGCCCCAGCATTTT; CDR3: CASSLRGSQPQHF
J: TRBJ1-2; D: TRBD1; V: TRBV13; size: NA; DNA: TGTGCCAGCAGCTTACGACGGACAGGGGGCTACTATGGCTACACCTTC; CDR3: CASSLRRTGGYYGYTF
J: TRBJ2-3; D: NA; V: TRBV24-1; size: NA; DNA: TGTGCCACCAGTGCGGACACCCGAGGCCCAGATACGCAGTATTTT; CDR3: CATSADTRGPDTQYF
J: TRBJ2-3; D: NA; V: TRBV19; size: few; DNA: TGTGCCAGTAGTTTTGGACACACAGATACGCAGTATTTT; CDR3: CASSFGHTDTQYF
J: TRBJ2-7; D: TRBD2; V: TRBV20-1; size: NA; DNA: TGCAGTGCTAGGGATCGAGCGGGGGTCCGGTACGAGCAGTACTTC; CDR3: CSARDRAGVRYEQYF
J: TRBJ2-5; D: TRBD1; V: TRBV28; size: few; DNA: TGTGCCAGCAGTTTATCCGGGACAGGGGGCGAGACCCAGTACTTC; CDR3: CASSLSGTGGETQYF
J: TRBJ1-1; D: NA; V: TRBV6-1; size: NA; DNA: TGTGCCAGCAACCACCGCAGGGCAGCGCACACTGAAGCTTTCTTT; CDR3: CASNHRRAAHTEAFF
J: TRBJ2-4; D: TRBD1; V: TRBV3-1; size: NA; DNA: TGTGCCAGCAGCCGGGACAGGGGAGCCAAAAACATTCGGTACTTC; CDR3: CASSRDRGAKNIRYF